This entry concerns a single T cell receptor (beta chain). TCRdb keeps only in-frame clones here, not all; method: immunoSEQ multiplex PCR. The profile covers about 120,000 clones, with 80% to 90% appearing a single time and 40% taken by the ten largest. Germline V gives CDR1 MNHEY, CDR2 SVGAGI. This CDR3 region has 14 residues. J was trimmed by 4 bases and V by 6 bases; bases with no gene match: 3. This sample was taken from a study of control samples from healthy donors and cancer patients. The rearrangement uses TRBV6-5 and TRBJ2-3; 11 nucleotides line up with TRBD1. Sequencing was carried out using blood. The TCR was taken from a man aged 50-60 years in good health. The CDR3 protein is CASRRGQGADTQYF. The CDR3 DNA follows: TGTGCCAGCAGGAGGGGACAGGGGGCAGATACGCAGTATTTT.